The 30 T cell receptor beta chains below all came from one sample that was sequenced in a study of blood T cell repertoires in COVID-19. Some clones are missing from TCRdb's copy, which holds only in-frame ones; the method was immunoSEQ multiplex PCR. This table holds roughly 150,000 clones, 93% found once. Sequenced material: peripheral blood. Source of these receptors: a woman aged 55-69 years with COVID-19, enrolled during active disease.

This chain connects TRBV27 to TRBJ1-1; TRBD1 matches at 11 bases. V gave up 4 bases and J gave up 5 bases; unmatched junction bases: 3. The CDR3 runs to 14 residues. Per germline, CDR1 MNHEY and CDR2 SMNVEV (reference sequence). As DNA, the CDR3 is TGTGCCAGCAGTTCGGGACAGGGGGTGACTGAAGCTTTCTTT. This encodes CASSSGQGVTEAFF.

The rearrangement uses TRBV3-1 (or the pseudogene TRBV3-2) and TRBJ1-1; 8 bases are a match to TRBD1. Germline V gene lookup returns CDR1 LGHDT and CDR2 YNNKEL (reference sequence). The CDR3 runs 14 residues. V lost 5 bases, J lost 4 bases, and 6 bases stayed unmatched. The CDR3 sequence: CASSYRDRSTEAFF. The CDR3 region has the DNA TGTGCCAGCAGCTACCGGGACAGGTCCACTGAAGCTTTCTTT.

The rearrangement joins TRBV11-2 to TRBJ2-5, with 8 bases lining up with TRBD1. V trimming: 5 bases; J trimming: 2 bases; junction bases outside the gene matches: 7. The CDR3 has 15 residues. The V gene's germline CDR1 is SGHAT and CDR2 FQNNGV. The CDR3 loop reads CASSHRQGSQETQYF. CDR3 bases: TGTGCCAGCAGCCATAGACAGGGGAGTCAAGAGACCCAGTACTTC.

V and J are TRBV29-1 and TRBJ2-5, with 12 bases lining up with TRBD2. Germline loops: CDR1 SQVTM, CDR2 ANQGSEA. The CDR3 sequence is 15 residues long. V trimming: 8 bases; J trimming: 2 bases; junction bases outside the gene matches: 9. Here the CDR3 DNA reads TGCAGCACCTGGGGACTAGCGGGTACGCAAGAGACCCAGTACTTC. Translated, it gives CSTWGLAGTQETQYF.

In this sample, this clone turned up once. This CDR3 reads CASSLSGTENSPLHF. The CDR3, as DNA: TGTGCCAGCAGCTTATCCGGGACAGAGAATTCACCCCTCCACTTT. This rearrangement joins TRBV7-3 to TRBJ1-6; TRBD1 matches 7 bases. V shed 2 bases and J 7 bases; nucleotides not matched to a gene: 5. This CDR3 contains 15 residues. Per germline, CDR1 SGHTA and CDR2 FQGTGA.

Worth noting for this clone: The sample has other DNA sequences that encode this CDR3 too. The V gene is TRBV5-1, the J gene TRBJ1-2, with 8 bases aligning to TRBD1. The CDR3 has 14 amino acids. The germline V gene encodes CDR1 SGHRS and CDR2 YFSETQ. V shed 4 bases and J 5 bases; nucleotides not matched to a gene: 7. CDR3 amino acids: CASSTGQGDYGYTF. The CDR3 DNA reads as TGCGCCAGCAGCACTGGACAGGGTGATTATGGCTACACCTTC.

This clone has a handful of counts. This chain connects TRBV6-6 to TRBJ1-5; D perhaps matches TRBD1 (6 bases). The germline V gene has CDR1 MNHNY and CDR2 SVGAGI (reference sequence). The CDR3 totals 16 residues. The germline V and J ends were trimmed by 6 bases and 2 bases, with 17 bases remaining between them. CDR3 DNA: TGTGCCAGCAGCCTCCTGGGGGCTGGAGGCAATCAGCCCCAGCATTTT. Protein product: CASSLLGAGGNQPQHF.

Notes on this clone: The same CDR3 is also encoded by other DNA sequences in this sample. The chain uses TRBV29-1 and TRBJ1-5, with D unresolved. V was shortened by 6 bases and J by 3 bases, with 12 bases between the two germline ends. Per germline, CDR1 SQVTM and CDR2 ANQGSEA. The CDR3 consists of 13 residues. CDR3 loop: CSVAKGVNQPQHF. The CDR3 DNA reads as TGCAGCGTCGCTAAGGGAGTCAATCAGCCCCAGCATTTT. Full variable domain (missing parts from reference TRBV29-1 and TRBJ1-5): SAVISQKPSRDICQRGTSLTIQCQVDSQVTMMFWYRQQPGQSLTLIATANQGSEATYESGFVIDKFPISRPNLTFSTLTVSNMSPEDSSIYLCSVAKGVNQPQHFGDGTRLSIL.

DNA for the CDR3: TGTGCCAGCAGCTTAAGTGGAGCCAGGGAAAATTCACCCCTCCACTTT. Its translation: CASSLSGARENSPLHF. The rearrangement uses TRBV7-2 and TRBJ1-6; maybe TRBD1 (5 bases). With 2 bases removed from V and 7 bases from J, the gap between germline ends came to 15 bases. CDR1 SGHTA and CDR2 FQGNSA come from the germline V gene. This CDR3 spans 16 amino acids.

This clone was counted a single time. The chain employs TRBV7-2 and TRBJ2-1; 8 nucleotides match TRBD2. The CDR3 has 16 residues. J gave up 2 bases and V 2 bases, and 5 bases lay outside the gene matches. Germline V gene lookup returns CDR1 SGHTA and CDR2 FQGNSA. The CDR3 spells CASSLSGTRPYNEQFF. CDR3 coding DNA: TGTGCCAGCAGCTTATCAGGGACTAGGCCCTACAATGAGCAGTTCTTC.

V gene TRBV5-1 combines with J gene TRBJ1-1; D is ambiguous. The germline V gene has CDR1 SGHRS and CDR2 YFSETQ. CDR3 length equals 14 residues. Trimming removed 1 base at V and 1 base at J, with 8 bases between. The CDR3 coding sequence is TGCGCCAGCAGCTTGTTACCGGGGAACACTGAAGCTTTCTTT. This encodes CASSLLPGNTEAFF.

The J gene is TRBJ1-1, the V gene TRBV3-1 (or the pseudogene TRBV3-2), with D possibly being TRBD1 (5 bases). The CDR3 runs to 14 residues. Germline assignment: CDR1 LGHDT and CDR2 YNNKEL (reference sequence). V lost 7 bases and J lost 4, with 16 bases in between. The CDR3 reads CASTTSVGGTEAFF. The CDR3 DNA reads as TGTGCCAGCACCACATCAGTGGGGGGCACTGAAGCTTTCTTT.

This sequence joins TRBV6-2 or TRBV6-3 and TRBJ1-5, with 8 bases lining up with TRBD1. Looked up from germline, CDR1 is MNHEY and CDR2 is SVGEGT. J lost 7 bases, V lost 5 bases, and 10 bases had no gene match. CDR3 length equals 15 residues. The CDR3 DNA follows: TGTGCCAGCAGTCCCGGGACAGGTAATACCCAGCCCCAGCATTTT. As protein: CASSPGTGNTQPQHF.

This sequence joins TRBV5-4 and TRBJ2-3; 7 bases line up with TRBD1. Trimming took 4 bases from V and 2 from J; bases not matched to a gene: 4. The CDR3 runs 14 residues. Germline V gene sequence: CDR1 SGHNT, CDR2 YYREEE (reference sequence). The CDR3 DNA is TGTGCCAGCAGCCCGGGACAGAACACAGATACGCAGTATTTT. This translates into CASSPGQNTDTQYF. Looking up the rest from reference TRBV5-4 and TRBJ2-3 gives the full variable domain: ETGVTQSPTHLIKTRGQQVTLRCSSQSGHNTVSWYQQALGQGPQFIFQYYREEENGRGNFPPRFSGLQFPNYSSELNVNALELDDSALYLCASSPGQNTDTQYFGPGTRLTVL.

This chain joins TRBV4-1 and TRBJ2-1; TRBD2 aligns across 8 bases. Germline CDR1 and CDR2: MGHRA and YSYEKL. The junction had 23 bases not matched to a gene; V was cut back by 4 bases and J by 12 bases. CDR3 length equals 18 residues. DNA of the CDR3: TGCGCCAGCAGCCGATTAGCGGGACGCGGGGGGAACCCGTTCGGGCAGTTCTTC. Its protein product is CASSRLAGRGGNPFGQFF.

The genes are TRBV7-9 and TRBJ2-5; 8 nucleotides align to TRBD1. The CDR3 sequence is 14 residues long. Germline values: CDR1 SEHNR, CDR2 FQNEAQ (reference sequence). Germline trimming cut 2 bases from V and 5 bases from J; bases unmatched to any gene: 4. CDR3 DNA sequence: TGTGCCAGCAGCTTACAGGGGGCCTGGGAGACCCAGTACTTC. Translated, it gives CASSLQGAWETQYF.

V gene TRBV7-3 combines with J gene TRBJ1-1; no clear D gene. The CDR3 has 13 residues. Germline-derived CDR1 and CDR2 are SGHTA and FQGTGA. Trimming left V 1 base short and J 5 bases short, with 8 bases between. The CDR3 nucleotides read TGTGCCAGCAGCTTAAGGCGGGGTACTGAAGCTTTCTTT. Translating gives CASSLRRGTEAFF.

Written as DNA, the CDR3 is TGCAGCGTTGCCGGGACAGGGGGCTTCGATGAGCAGTTCTTC. This codes for CSVAGTGGFDEQFF. The rearrangement uses TRBV29-1 and TRBJ2-1, with 12 bases aligning to TRBD1. Per germline, CDR1 SQVTM and CDR2 ANQGSEA. This CDR3 comprises 14 residues. Unmatched junction bases numbered 6, after V lost 4 bases and J lost 8 bases.

This sequence joins TRBV5-6 and TRBJ1-5, with TRBD1 matching 10 bases. V was pared by 3 bases and J by 3 bases, with 9 bases of the junction left unmatched. The CDR3 is made up of 17 amino acids. Germline CDR1 is SGHDT and CDR2 is YYEEEE. The CDR3 spells CASSWTGTGAFNQPQHF. For the CDR3, the DNA is TGTGCCAGCAGCTGGACCGGGACAGGGGCGTTCAATCAGCCCCAGCATTTT.

This clone has only one observation. The chain employs TRBV11-2 and TRBJ2-7, with 11 nucleotides matching TRBD1. The CDR3 loop spans 17 amino acids. Unmatched junction bases numbered 17, after V lost 7 bases and J lost 6 bases. CDR1 is SGHAT, CDR2 FQNNGV, per germline. DNA of the CDR3: TGTGCCAGCAACCCGGGACAGGGGGAGATTCCCCTAAGCGAGCAGTACTTC. Amino acids: CASNPGQGEIPLSEQYF.

This chain connects TRBV7-2 to TRBJ1-6; no clear D. Trimming stripped 6 bases from V and 7 bases from J, with 10 bases between. This CDR3 region has 13 residues. Germline CDR1 and CDR2: SGHTA and FQGNSA. The CDR3: CASRRDGNSPLHF. CDR3 coding DNA: TGTGCCAGCAGACGCGACGGGAATTCACCCCTCCACTTT.

The rearrangement links TRBV19 to TRBJ2-7; 8 nucleotides align to TRBD1. The V gene end was trimmed by 3 bases and the J gene end by 6 bases; junction bases not matched to a gene: 4. This CDR3 has 13 amino acids. Germline CDR1 and CDR2: LNHDA and SQIVND (reference sequence). The CDR3 DNA reads as TGTGCCAGTAGTATGGACAGGGTGGGCGAGCAGTACTTC. Protein: CASSMDRVGEQYF.

This chain links TRBV18 with TRBJ1-2; 11 nucleotides align to TRBD1. The CDR3 loop spans 15 amino acids. Germline V CDR1 and CDR2: KGHSH, LQKENI. V lost 2 bases to trimming and J lost 8 bases; unmatched junction nucleotides: 7. The CDR3 here is CASSPNPGQGDGYTF. The DNA of the CDR3 is TGTGCCAGCTCACCAAATCCGGGACAGGGGGACGGCTACACCTTC.

The CDR3 nucleotides are TGTGCCAGTAGTGGTGTAGGGGGAGATGAAAAACTGTTTTTT. Protein: CASSGVGGDEKLFF. The V gene is TRBV19, the J gene TRBJ1-4; D might be TRBD1 (6 bases). The V and J ends lost 5 bases and 6 bases respectively, with 13 bases between them. This CDR3 comprises 14 residues. Germline values: CDR1 LNHDA, CDR2 SQIVND (reference sequence).

Written as DNA, the CDR3 is TGTGCCAGCAGCTTAAATCGTCAGGGGGAGGGCTACACCTTC. Encoded protein: CASSLNRQGEGYTF. This chain connects TRBV11-2 to TRBJ1-2; 7 positions match TRBD1. The CDR3 runs to 14 residues. J was trimmed by 8 bases and V by 2 bases; bases with no gene match: 8. Germline V gives CDR1 SGHAT, CDR2 FQNNGV. Full variable domain (missing parts from reference TRBV11-2 and TRBJ1-2): EAGVAQSPRYKIIEKRQSVAFWCNPISGHATLYWYQQILGQGPKLLIQFQNNGVVDDSQLPKDRFSAERLKGVDSTLKIQPAKLEDSAVYLCASSLNRQGEGYTFGSGTRLTVV.

This chain joins TRBV4-2 and TRBJ2-7, with 7 bases that match TRBD1. The CDR3 sequence is 16 residues long. With V trimmed by 0 bases and J by 0 bases, 5 bases remained unmatched. Germline CDR1 and CDR2: LGHNA and YNFKEQ. CDR3 sequence reads: CASSQDFGQASYEQYF. CDR3 sequence (DNA): TGTGCCAGCAGCCAAGATTTCGGACAGGCCTCCTACGAGCAGTACTTC.

The genes are TRBV7-9 and TRBJ1-5, with 10 bases identical to TRBD1. CDR1 is SEHNR, CDR2 FQNEAQ, per germline (reference sequence). J was trimmed by 4 bases and V by 4 bases; bases with no gene match: 1. The CDR3 contains 14 residues. CDR3 sequence (DNA): TGTGCCAGCAGCTCGGACAGGGGGAATCAGCCCCAGCATTTT. This sequence encodes CASSSDRGNQPQHF.

V usage is TRBV19 and J usage is TRBJ1-4; the D gene is possibly TRBD1 (6 bases). Germline CDR1 is LNHDA and CDR2 is SQIVND (reference sequence). V lost 6 bases and J 0 bases, leaving 23 bases between the germline ends. The CDR3 totals 19 residues. CDR3 loop: CASSSRGAALQATNEKLFF. The CDR3 DNA reads TGTGCCAGTAGCTCACGGGGGGCTGCTTTACAAGCAACTAATGAAAAACTGTTTTTT.

The rearrangement joins TRBV7-2 to TRBJ1-5, with D possibly matching TRBD1 (6 bases). CDR1 is SGHTA, CDR2 FQGNSA, per germline. The CDR3 has 15 residues. V gave up 6 bases and J gave up 9 bases, with 21 bases separating them. The CDR3: CASRPTGTSKMPQHF. CDR3 DNA sequence: TGTGCCAGCAGACCGACCGGGACATCGAAGATGCCCCAGCATTTT. Full variable domain (outside the CDR3, taken from reference TRBV7-2 and TRBJ1-5): GAGVSQSPSNKVTEKGKDVELRCDPISGHTALYWYRQSLGQGLEFLIYFQGNSAPDKSGLPSDRFSAERTGGSVSTLTIQRTQQEDSAVYLCASRPTGTSKMPQHFGDGTRLSIL.

The chain carries TRBV2 and TRBJ1-2; maybe TRBD1 (5 bases). CDR3 size: 14 residues. Trimming took off 6 bases at V and 8 bases at J, with 19 bases between the two ends. Germline CDR1 reads SNHLY; CDR2 reads FYNNEI. The CDR3 DNA is TGTGCCAGCAGCCCCCGTGGGGGGTCCCAGGGCTACACCTTC. Its translation is CASSPRGGSQGYTF. The full variable domain, its missing parts supplied by reference TRBV2 and TRBJ1-2, is EPEVTQTPSHQVTQMGQEVILRCVPISNHLYFYWYRQILGQKVEFLVSFYNNEISEKSEIFDDQFSVERPDGSNFTLKIRSTKLEDSAMYFCASSPRGGSQGYTFGSGTRLTVV.